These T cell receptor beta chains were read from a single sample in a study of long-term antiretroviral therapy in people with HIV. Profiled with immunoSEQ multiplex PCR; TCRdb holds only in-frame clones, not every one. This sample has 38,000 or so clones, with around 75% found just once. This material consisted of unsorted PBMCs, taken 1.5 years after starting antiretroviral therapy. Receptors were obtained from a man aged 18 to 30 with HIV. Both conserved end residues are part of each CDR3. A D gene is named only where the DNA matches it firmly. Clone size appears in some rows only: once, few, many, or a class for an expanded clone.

CDR3: CASSRGLSAGEQYF
DNA: TGCGCCAGCAGTCGGGGACTAAGTGCGGGCGAGCAGTACTTC
J: TRBJ2-7
D: TRBD2
V: TRBV5-1
size: .

CDR3: CASSVKPANTGELFF
DNA: TGTGCCAGTAGCGTTAAACCCGCGAACACCGGGGAGCTGTTTTTT
J: TRBJ2-2
D: .
V: TRBV2
size: .

CDR3: CASSAGTGGTEAFF
DNA: TGCGCCAGCAGCGCCGGGACAGGAGGTACTGAAGCTTTCTTT
J: TRBJ1-1
D: TRBD1
V: TRBV5-1
size: .

CDR3: CASGPDFPNTEAFF
DNA: TGCGCCAGCGGACCGGATTTCCCGAACACTGAAGCTTTCTTT
J: TRBJ1-1
D: .
V: TRBV23-1
size: .

CDR3: CSVAKDRGQPQHF
DNA: TGCAGCGTCGCCAAGGACAGGGGTCAGCCCCAGCATTTT
J: TRBJ1-5
D: TRBD1
V: TRBV29-1
size: .

CDR3: CASSSRDRGTDTQYF
DNA: TGTGCCAGCAGCTCCCGGGACAGGGGGACAGATACGCAGTATTTT
J: TRBJ2-3
D: TRBD1
V: TRBV13
size: .

CDR3: CASSPLTSGSYEQYF
DNA: TGTGCCAGCTCACCACTCACTAGCGGGAGTTACGAGCAGTACTTC
J: TRBJ2-7
D: TRBD2
V: TRBV18
size: .

CDR3: CASSLEGPGSNQPQHF
DNA: TGTGCCAGCAGCTTAGAGGGGCCGGGTAGCAATCAGCCCCAGCATTTT
J: TRBJ1-5
D: .
V: TRBV7-2
size: .

CDR3: CASSDRIIETQYF
DNA: TGTGCCAGCAGCGACAGGATCATAGAGACCCAGTACTTC
J: TRBJ2-5
D: .
V: TRBV28
size: .

CDR3: CASSPLEPANYGYTF
DNA: TGTGCCAGCTCACCGTTAGAACCAGCAAACTATGGCTACACCTTC
J: TRBJ1-2
D: .
V: TRBV18
size: once

CDR3: CASSPDLATEAFF
DNA: TGTGCCAGCAGCCCCGATTTAGCCACTGAAGCTTTCTTT
J: TRBJ1-1
D: .
V: TRBV7-2
size: .

CDR3: CASRADNYGYTF
DNA: TGTGCCAGCAGGGCGGATAACTATGGCTACACCTTC
J: TRBJ1-2
D: .
V: TRBV2
size: .

CDR3: CASSYPRQGTGEQYF
DNA: TGTGCCAGCAGTTACCCGCGTCAGGGCACTGGCGAGCAGTACTTC
J: TRBJ2-7
D: .
V: TRBV6-6
size: .

CDR3: CASSHPGLARSYEQYF
DNA: TGTGCCAGCAGCCATCCGGGACTAGCGCGATCCTACGAGCAGTACTTC
J: TRBJ2-7
D: TRBD2
V: TRBV7-8
size: .

CDR3: CSVGDGWVF
DNA: TGCAGCGTTGGGGACGGGTGGGTCTTC
J: TRBJ2-1
D: .
V: TRBV29-1
size: once

CDR3: CASSGTGAAQETQYF
DNA: TGTGCCAGCAGTGGTACGGGAGCGGCACAAGAGACCCAGTACTTC
J: TRBJ2-5
D: .
V: TRBV5-4
size: few

CDR3: CASSQRHGGRRGNTIYF
DNA: TGCGCCAGCAGCCAAAGACACGGCGGAAGAAGGGGAAACACCATATATTTT
J: TRBJ1-3
D: .
V: TRBV4-3
size: large

CDR3: CASSSGLAGVTGELFF
DNA: TGTGCCAGCAGCTCCGGACTAGCGGGAGTCACCGGGGAGCTGTTTTTT
J: TRBJ2-2
D: TRBD2
V: TRBV5-6
size: .

CDR3: CASTVDGFGDTQYF
DNA: TGCGCCAGCACAGTAGACGGATTTGGAGATACGCAGTATTTT
J: TRBJ2-3
D: .
V: TRBV5-1
size: .

CDR3: CASGISGSYEQYF
DNA: TGTGCCAGCGGGATTAGCGGCTCCTACGAGCAGTACTTC
J: TRBJ2-7
D: .
V: TRBV28
size: few

CDR3: CASSLGLAKETQYF
DNA: TGTGCCAGCTCACTGGGACTAGCGAAAGAGACCCAGTACTTC
J: TRBJ2-5
D: TRBD2
V: TRBV18
size: .

CDR3: CASSPPGQGHQPQHF
DNA: TGTGCCAGCTCACCACCGGGACAGGGGCATCAGCCCCAGCATTTT
J: TRBJ1-5
D: TRBD1
V: TRBV18
size: once

CDR3: CASSPTGSGSYEQYF
DNA: TGTGCCAGCAGTCCCACCGGTAGCGGGAGCTACGAGCAGTACTTC
J: TRBJ2-7
D: TRBD2
V: TRBV27
size: .

CDR3: CASSIPGGLRGYTF
DNA: TGTGCCAGTAGTATCCCGGGAGGGCTTCGTGGCTACACCTTC
J: TRBJ1-2
D: .
V: TRBV19
size: .

CDR3: CASIAGGPADTQYF
DNA: TGTGCCAGCATCGCGGGAGGGCCGGCAGATACGCAGTATTTT
J: TRBJ2-3
D: TRBD2
V: TRBV6-6
size: once

CDR3: CAWSGLLTGELFF
DNA: TGTGCCTGGAGTGGTTTACTTACCGGGGAGCTGTTTTTT
J: TRBJ2-2
D: .
V: TRBV30
size: few

CDR3: CASRRVGRAGNEQFF
DNA: TGTGCCAGCAGAAGGGTCGGGAGAGCGGGGAATGAGCAGTTCTTC
J: TRBJ2-1
D: TRBD2
V: TRBV6-1
size: .

CDR3: CASSLAEDPRGRRYEQYF
DNA: TGTGCCAGCAGCCTCGCAGAGGATCCGAGAGGGAGGAGGTACGAGCAGTACTTC
J: TRBJ2-7
D: .
V: TRBV7-2
size: .

CDR3: CASSIFRETGEQYF
DNA: TGTGCCAGTAGTATCTTTCGGGAGACGGGCGAGCAGTACTTC
J: TRBJ2-7
D: .
V: TRBV19
size: .

CDR3: CASSLGQGGDTQYF
DNA: TGTGCCAGCAGCTTGGGACAGGGTGGAGATACGCAGTATTTT
J: TRBJ2-3
D: TRBD1
V: TRBV5-4
size: .

CDR3: CASSSPVEREADTQYF
DNA: TGTGCCAGCAGTTCGCCCGTAGAGCGGGAGGCAGATACGCAGTATTTT
J: TRBJ2-3
D: TRBD2
V: TRBV28
size: .

CDR3: CASSSGTGRDIQYF
DNA: TGTGCCAGCAGCTCCGGGACAGGGAGAGACATTCAGTACTTC
J: TRBJ2-4
D: TRBD1
V: TRBV7-2
size: few

CDR3: CASSFGTHEQYF
DNA: TGTGCCAGCAGCTTCGGGACACACGAGCAGTACTTC
J: TRBJ2-7
D: .
V: TRBV5-6
size: .

CDR3: CASSSHSRASDEQFF
DNA: TGTGCCAGCAGCTCGCATAGTCGGGCTTCGGATGAGCAGTTCTTC
J: TRBJ2-1
D: .
V: TRBV9
size: .

CDR3: CASSPVGTQHNEQFF
DNA: TGCGCCAGCAGCCCCGTCGGGACTCAGCACAATGAGCAGTTCTTC
J: TRBJ2-1
D: .
V: TRBV5-1
size: .

CDR3: CASRLAVYEQYF
DNA: TGTGCCAGCAGGCTAGCGGTTTACGAGCAGTACTTC
J: TRBJ2-7
D: TRBD2
V: TRBV6-5
size: .

CDR3: CASSPNPVLSGNTIYF
DNA: TGTGCCAGCAGCCCCAACCCCGTCCTATCTGGAAACACCATATATTTT
J: TRBJ1-3
D: .
V: TRBV7-9
size: .

CDR3: CASSSSPSGTEAFF
DNA: TGTGCCAGCAGTTCGTCCCCTAGTGGGACTGAAGCTTTCTTT
J: TRBJ1-1
D: .
V: TRBV6-5
size: .

CDR3: CASSIGAFLNTEAFF
DNA: TGTGCCAGTAGTATTGGGGCATTTCTGAACACTGAAGCTTTCTTT
J: TRBJ1-1
D: .
V: TRBV19
size: .

CDR3: CAISKTGGEKLFF
DNA: TGTGCCATCAGCAAGACAGGGGGCGAAAAACTGTTTTTT
J: TRBJ1-4
D: TRBD1
V: TRBV10-3
size: .

CDR3: CASSKTQGGSYTGELFF
DNA: TGTGCCAGCAGTAAAACCCAGGGGGGAAGTTACACCGGGGAGCTGTTTTTT
J: TRBJ2-2
D: .
V: TRBV27
size: .

CDR3: CASSTPNQPQHF
DNA: TGTGCCAGCAGCACGCCTAATCAGCCCCAGCATTTT
J: TRBJ1-5
D: .
V: TRBV7-8
size: few

CDR3: CASSLERGGQETQYF
DNA: TGTGCCAGCAGCTTAGAGCGGGGGGGCCAAGAGACCCAGTACTTC
J: TRBJ2-5
D: TRBD2
V: TRBV7-6
size: .

CDR3: CASSQLAGVTDTQYF
DNA: TGCGCCAGCAGCCAACTAGCGGGAGTTACAGATACGCAGTATTTT
J: TRBJ2-3
D: TRBD2
V: TRBV4-3
size: .

CDR3: CASRTLTGHIQYF
DNA: TGTGCCAGCAGAACTCTGACAGGGCACATTCAGTACTTC
J: TRBJ2-4
D: TRBD1
V: TRBV27
size: .

CDR3: CASSYTSGSQYEQYF
DNA: TGTGCCAGCAGCTACACTAGCGGGAGTCAGTACGAGCAGTACTTC
J: TRBJ2-7
D: TRBD2
V: TRBV5-4
size: .

CDR3: CAIMGRGEGYTF
DNA: TGTGCCATCATGGGCAGGGGCGAGGGCTACACCTTC
J: TRBJ1-2
D: .
V: TRBV10-3
size: few

CDR3: CASSPGQVPYEQYF
DNA: TGTGCCAGCAGCCCCGGACAGGTACCCTACGAGCAGTACTTC
J: TRBJ2-7
D: TRBD1
V: TRBV7-2
size: .